A single sample is the source of the 14 T cell receptor beta chains below, sequenced in a study of cytomegalovirus exposure and HLA in healthy donors. The PCR was carried out with 60 Vbeta primers and 13 Jbeta primers. Libraries were prepared by immunoSEQ multiplex PCR; TCRdb keeps only in-frame clonotypes and omits some of them. The sample comprises 140,000 to 150,000 clones, approximately 81% of which are singletons, and about 4.1% rests with the top ten. Source material: PBMCs. All receptors derive from a woman aged 40 to 49 in good health and CMV-seropositive.

The V call is TRBV7-8, the J call TRBJ2-5; 7 bases fit TRBD2. CDR1 SGHVS and CDR2 FQNEAQ come from the germline V gene. The CDR3 has 14 residues. V shed 8 bases and J 5 bases; nucleotides not matched to a gene: 11. The CDR3 spells CASARAGKVETQYF. The CDR3 DNA follows: TGTGCCAGCGCGAGAGCGGGAAAGGTTGAGACCCAGTACTTC.

The J gene is TRBJ1-2, the V gene TRBV7-6; 7 bases align to TRBD1. The germline CDR1 and CDR2 sequences are SGHVS and FNYEAQ. J gave up 3 bases and V 5 bases, and 3 bases lay outside the gene matches. The CDR3 sequence is 13 residues long. The CDR3 sequence is CASSVDRDYGYTF. In DNA form, the CDR3 reads TGTGCCAGCAGCGTAGACAGGGACTATGGCTACACCTTC.

The J gene is TRBJ2-1, the V gene TRBV7-2; 8 positions agree with TRBD2. Trimming at V came to 1 base and at J to 6 bases, leaving 11 bases not matched to a gene. The germline V gene encodes CDR1 SGHTA and CDR2 FQGNSA. The CDR3 extends over 17 amino acids. The CDR3 DNA follows: TGTGCCAGCAGCTTAGAGGCTAGCGGGCGTCGAGTCAATGAGCAGTTCTTC. This gives the protein CASSLEASGRRVNEQFF. Full variable domain (outside the CDR3, taken from reference TRBV7-2 and TRBJ2-1): GAGVSQSPSNKVTEKGKDVELRCDPISGHTALYWYRQSLGQGLEFLIYFQGNSAPDKSGLPSDRFSAERTGGSVSTLTIQRTQQEDSAVYLCASSLEASGRRVNEQFFGPGTRLTVL.

V is TRBV18 and J is TRBJ1-3; D is possibly TRBD1 (5 bases). Trimming took off 3 bases at V and 1 base at J, with 10 bases between the two ends. Germline-derived CDR1 and CDR2 are KGHSH and LQKENI. The CDR3 loop spans 15 amino acids. CDR3 sequence: CASSPFRESGNTIYF. CDR3 DNA sequence: TGTGCCAGCTCACCTTTCAGGGAATCTGGAAACACCATATATTTT.

The chain links TRBV7-3 to TRBJ2-3, with TRBD2 identical over 8 bases. CDR1 and CDR2 from the germline V gene are SGHTA and FQGTGA. This CDR3 is 15 amino acids long. J gave up 0 bases and V 5 bases, and 4 bases lay outside the gene matches. The CDR3 protein is CASSAGGASTDTQYF. The CDR3 bases are TGTGCCAGCAGCGCCGGGGGGGCTAGCACAGATACGCAGTATTTT.

The chain combines TRBV7-2 with TRBJ1-1, with D perhaps matching TRBD1 (5 bases). The V gene lost 10 bases and the J gene lost 1 base, with 13 bases spanning the gap. Per germline, CDR1 SGHTA and CDR2 FQGNSA. The CDR3 spans 13 residues. CDR3 in DNA: TGTGCCACCGGAGATAGGGGGAACACTGAAGCTTTCTTT. Protein product: CATGDRGNTEAFF.

V usage is TRBV19 and J usage is TRBJ2-4; D remains unclear. The CDR3 spans 13 residues. Trimming shortened V by 5 bases and J by 3 bases, and 8 bases separated the two germline ends. Per germline, CDR1 LNHDA and CDR2 SQIVND (reference sequence). CDR3 loop: CASSGGNKNIQYF. The CDR3, as DNA: TGTGCCAGTAGTGGCGGAAACAAAAACATTCAGTACTTC.

This clone was recorded once. The rearrangement uses TRBV9 and TRBJ1-4; D remains unclear. The CDR3 covers 14 residues. Germline-derived CDR1 and CDR2 are SGDLS and YYNGEE. V was pared by 4 bases and J by 5 bases, with 12 bases between. The CDR3 region is CASSLSPVNEKLFF. CDR3 DNA: TGTGCCAGCAGCCTTTCCCCAGTAAATGAAAAACTGTTTTTT.

V is TRBV5-1 and J is TRBJ2-3, with 9 bases fitting TRBD2. The CDR3 loop spans 16 amino acids. Germline CDR1 is SGHRS and CDR2 is YFSETQ. J lost 4 bases, V lost 0 bases, and 6 bases had no gene match. The CDR3 sequence: CASSLAFSGSSDTQYF. The CDR3 DNA is TGCGCCAGCAGCTTGGCCTTTAGCGGGAGCTCAGATACGCAGTATTTT.

The chain links TRBV10-3 to TRBJ2-3; 9 positions agree with TRBD2. Germline CDR1 ENHRY, CDR2 SYGVKD. V lost 3 bases to trimming and J lost 6 bases; unmatched junction nucleotides: 7. The CDR3 spans 15 residues. This CDR3 is CAISEGAGGWDTQYF. CDR3 bases: TGTGCCATCAGTGAAGGAGCGGGAGGTTGGGATACGCAGTATTTT.

V is TRBV9 and J is TRBJ2-7; 7 bases map to TRBD1. The J segment lost 7 bases and the V segment lost 0 bases, leaving 4 bases of the junction unmatched. Germline CDR1 and CDR2: SGDLS and YYNGEE. The CDR3 loop spans 13 amino acids. In DNA, the CDR3 is TGTGCCAGCAGCGTAGAGGGGGCGGGTGAGCAGTACTTC. Translated: CASSVEGAGEQYF.

This clone was seen more than once but under ten times. Different DNA sequences within this sample yield the same CDR3. The rearrangement uses TRBV19 and TRBJ1-5, with 10 bases aligning to TRBD1. This CDR3 has 14 amino acids. V lost 8 bases to trimming and J lost 6 bases; unmatched junction nucleotides: 7. The germline V gene encodes CDR1 LNHDA and CDR2 SQIVND (reference sequence). The CDR3 bases are TGTGCCAGTCAACGACAGGGGGCGGTTCAGCCCCAGCATTTT. Amino acid sequence: CASQRQGAVQPQHF. The full variable domain, its missing parts supplied by reference TRBV19 and TRBJ1-5, is DGGITQSPKYLFRKEGQNVTLSCEQNLNHDAMYWYRQDPGQGLRLIYYSQIVNDFQKGDIAEGYSVSREKKESFPLTVTSAQKNPTAFYLCASQRQGAVQPQHFGDGTRLSIL.

This clone came up a few times. V gene TRBV28 combines with J gene TRBJ1-5; D is possibly TRBD1 (6 bases). The CDR3 consists of 16 residues. Trimming removed 7 bases at V and 4 bases at J, with 20 bases between. Germline assignment: CDR1 MDHEN and CDR2 SYDVKM. Here the CDR3 reads CASTTWIGQLNQPQHF. The CDR3, as DNA: TGTGCCAGCACCACGTGGATAGGACAGTTAAATCAGCCCCAGCATTTT.

This clone was seen repeatedly, ten times or more. The rearrangement joins TRBV10-2 to TRBJ1-2; possible D gene TRBD1, 5 bases. Germline CDR1 WSHSY, CDR2 SAAADI. The CDR3 covers 13 residues. V gave up 3 bases and J gave up 4 bases, with 9 bases separating them. The CDR3 sequence: CASSDRASYGYTF. The CDR3 DNA is TGCGCCAGCAGTGACAGGGCGAGCTATGGCTACACCTTC.